Listed below are T cell receptor beta chains from one sample, sequenced in a study of early T cells in non-severe SARS-CoV-2 infection. TCRdb recomputed calls from the 5' RACE reads with MiXCR, one row per CDR3 protein. The sample gives some 40,000 distinct CDR3 sequences, 5.3% of which show up once; less than 35% is in the top ten. Sequencing was carried out using whole blood. The receptors originated from an adult who was a healthcare worker with PCR-confirmed SARS-CoV-2 infection or an uninfected control (not recorded which). Each CDR3 is given with its conserved first and last residue. Each record gives: clone size, D gene, V gene, J gene, CDR3 DNA, CDR3 protein. The D gene is left open where the match is weak. Clone size is shown for a subset of rows, as once, few, many or a class of expanded clone.

>many|TRBD1|TRBV7-2|TRBJ2-1
TGTGCCAGCAGCTTAGAGATGCCGGGACAGGGCACCCACAATGAGCAGTTCTTC
CASSLEMPGQGTHNEQFF
>few|TRBD2|TRBV5-1|TRBJ2-1
TGCGCCAGCAGCCCCGGACTAGCGGGACTCAATGAGCAGTTCTTC
CASSPGLAGLNEQFF
>many|TRBD2|TRBV5-4|TRBJ2-1
TGTGCCAGCAGCTTGGCTAGCGGGAGCTCCTACAATGAGCAGTTCTTC
CASSLASGSSYNEQFF
>few|NA|TRBV10-3|TRBJ2-7
TGTGCCATCGGACTTACAAACAACTACGAGCAGTACTTC
CAIGLTNNYEQYF
>NA|NA|TRBV24-1|TRBJ2-5
TGTGCCACCAGTGATTCCCCGGGTAGGAGTGCCCAGGCGGGAGAGACCCAGTACTTC
CATSDSPGRSAQAGETQYF
>many|TRBD1|TRBV7-3|TRBJ2-1
TGTGCCAGCAGCCCCGGGACAGGGTCATTGGAGCAGTTCTTC
CASSPGTGSLEQFF
>many|TRBD1|TRBV20-1|TRBJ1-6
TGCAGTGCAAGGGACAGGGCTGGTTCACCCCTCCACTTT
CSARDRAGSPLHF
>NA|NA|TRBV24-1|TRBJ2-1
TGTGCCACCAGTGATTTGCTGCCCGGCAATGAGCAGTTCTTC
CATSDLLPGNEQFF
>many|NA|TRBV21-1|TRBJ2-7
TGTGCCAACCGGGACAGGGGATCCTACGAGCAGTACTTC
CANRDRGSYEQYF
>many|NA|TRBV6-2/TRBV6-3|TRBJ2-3
TGTGCCAGCAGTTACGAGACAGATACGCAGTATTTT
CASSYETDTQYF
>many|TRBD1|TRBV12-3/TRBV12-4|TRBJ2-2
TGTGCCAGCCGCGAACAGGGGGCGGGCACCGGGGAGCTGTTTTTT
CASREQGAGTGELFF
>NA|NA|TRBV18|TRBJ1-3
TGTGCCACTCTACCGGCCTCTGGAAACACCATATATTTT
CATLPASGNTIYF
>NA|NA|TRBV20-1|TRBJ2-4
TGCAGTGGACTCGGGGTGAAGAAAAACATTCAGTACTTC
CSGLGVKKNIQYF
>large|NA|TRBV20-1|TRBJ1-1
TGCAGTGCTGGGAGTAACACTGAAGCTTTCTTT
CSAGSNTEAFF
>many|NA|TRBV10-3|TRBJ1-3
TGTGCCACCCTCCCGCGTGTCGATAGGATCTCTGGAAACACCATATATTTT
CATLPRVDRISGNTIYF
>many|TRBD1|TRBV7-6|TRBJ2-3
TGTGCCAGCAGCTCGGGACAGGGATCCGCAGATACGCAGTATTTT
CASSSGQGSADTQYF
>many|NA|TRBV12-3/TRBV12-4|TRBJ2-3
TGTGCCAGCAGGGGTAGCGGAGCAGATACGCAGTATTTT
CASRGSGADTQYF
>many|NA|TRBV11-2|TRBJ2-1
TGTGCCAGCAGCCGCGTTAGGAATGAGCAGTTCTTC
CASSRVRNEQFF
>NA|NA|TRBV20-1|TRBJ2-3
TGCAGTGCTGCGGGGAGGTTAGGAGATACGCAGTATTTT
CSAAGRLGDTQYF
>many|TRBD1|TRBV11-1|TRBJ1-1
TGTGCCAGCAGCTTAGAAACAGGGGTGACTGAAGCTTTCTTT
CASSLETGVTEAFF
>many|NA|TRBV5-1|TRBJ1-4
TGCGCCAGCAGCTTAAGGGGGAGGGTTGCTGTTTGGTTTCTGGCTAATGAAAAACTGTTTTTT
CASSLRGRVAVWFLANEKLFF
>few|TRBD2|TRBV5-4|TRBJ2-1
TGTGCCAGCAGCGCCACGCCAAGCGGGAGGATTTACAATGAGCAGTTCTTC
CASSATPSGRIYNEQFF
>many|TRBD2|TRBV20-1|TRBJ2-1
TGCAGTGCTAGATGGGGGGGCTCCTACAATGAGCAGTTCTTC
CSARWGGSYNEQFF
>many|NA|TRBV10-2|TRBJ1-1
TGCGCCAGCAGTGAGTCCCGGGGCACTGAAGCTTTCTTT
CASSESRGTEAFF
>many|TRBD1|TRBV6-2/TRBV6-3|TRBJ1-5
TGTGCCAGCAGTTACGCGGGACAGTTTGTTTATAGCAATCAGCCCCAGCATTTT
CASSYAGQFVYSNQPQHF
>many|TRBD2|TRBV5-5|TRBJ2-1
TGTGCCAGCAGCTTGGGGGCTAGCGGGAGCTTTCTTTTTGGGCAGTTCTTC
CASSLGASGSFLFGQFF
>few|NA|TRBV6-1|TRBJ1-3
TGTGCCAGCAGCCCCGGGACGGTCTCTGGAAACACCATATATTTT
CASSPGTVSGNTIYF
>NA|TRBD2|TRBV5-1|TRBJ2-7
TGCGCCAGCAGCCAACTAGCGGAGGGAATCGAGCAGTACTTC
CASSQLAEGIEQYF
>many|NA|TRBV30|TRBJ1-6
TGTGCCTGGTGCCCGCCCGGGAATAGGCGGAATTCACCCCTCCACTTT
CAWCPPGNRRNSPLHF
>many|NA|TRBV20-1|TRBJ2-7
TGCAGTGCTGTAAGAGCGGGTAGGTCCTACGAGCAGTACTTC
CSAVRAGRSYEQYF
>medium-sized|TRBD1|TRBV12-5|TRBJ2-7
TGTGCTAGTGCCCCATCCAGACAGGGGGCTGGCGAGCAGTACTTC
CASAPSRQGAGEQYF
>many|NA|TRBV11-3|TRBJ2-7
TGTGCCAGCAGCTTAGATGGGGGGGAGCAGTACTTC
CASSLDGGEQYF
>many|NA|TRBV7-3|TRBJ2-1
TGTGCCAGCAGCGCCCTGCCGAGCGATGAGCAGTTCTTC
CASSALPSDEQFF
>NA|NA|TRBV19|TRBJ2-5
TGTGCCAGTAGTATCGCGGAGACCCAGTACTTC
CASSIAETQYF
>many|NA|TRBV20-1|TRBJ1-5
TGCAGTGCTAGAGGATTAATGGGCAATCAGCCCCAGCATTTT
CSARGLMGNQPQHF
>many|NA|TRBV29-1|TRBJ1-2
TGCAGCGTTGAATATCAGGGGAGCTATGGCTACACCTTC
CSVEYQGSYGYTF
>many|TRBD1|TRBV5-1|TRBJ2-1
TGCGCCAGCAGGGTGGACAGGGAAGGGGTCTTC
CASRVDREGVF
>many|NA|TRBV28|TRBJ1-5
TGTGCCAGCAGTGATAATCAGCCCCAGCATTTT
CASSDNQPQHF
>many|NA|TRBV6-1|TRBJ2-7
TGTGCCAGCAGTGTCGCGTTCGGAGGCGAGCAGTACTTC
CASSVAFGGEQYF
>many|NA|TRBV6-2/TRBV6-3|TRBJ1-2
TGTGCCACCACAGGGTACGGCTATGGCTACACCTTC
CATTGYGYGYTF